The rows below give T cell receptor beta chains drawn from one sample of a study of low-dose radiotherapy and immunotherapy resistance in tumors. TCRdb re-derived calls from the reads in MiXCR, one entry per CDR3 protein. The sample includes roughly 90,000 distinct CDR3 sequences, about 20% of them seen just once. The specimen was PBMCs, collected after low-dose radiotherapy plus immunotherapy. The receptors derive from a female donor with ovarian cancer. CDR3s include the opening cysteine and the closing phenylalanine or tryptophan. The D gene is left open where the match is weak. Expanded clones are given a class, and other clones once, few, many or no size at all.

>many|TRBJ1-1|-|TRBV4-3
TGCGCCAGCAGCCAGGGGGGCTCGATGAACACTGAAGCTTTCTTT
CASSQGGSMNTEAFF
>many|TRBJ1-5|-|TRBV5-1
TGCGCCAGCAGCTTGGAAGGGTATACCAATCAGCCCCAGCATTTT
CASSLEGYTNQPQHF
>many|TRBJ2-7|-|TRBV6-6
TGTGCCAGCCGTCTTTCAGGACAGAACTACGAGCAGTACTTC
CASRLSGQNYEQYF
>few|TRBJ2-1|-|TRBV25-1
TGTGCCAGCAGTGAATTAGCTAGGCCCCACAATGAGCAGTTCTTC
CASSELARPHNEQFF
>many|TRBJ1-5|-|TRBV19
TGTGCCAGTAACCAGGGGTCAGGATCGAATCAGCCCCAGCATTTT
CASNQGSGSNQPQHF
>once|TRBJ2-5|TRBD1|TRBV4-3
TGCGCCAGCAGCCAAGATCCTGGGACAGTCTCGACCCAGTACTTC
CASSQDPGTVSTQYF
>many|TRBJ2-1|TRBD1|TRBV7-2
TGTGCCAGCAGCTCCGGGACAGGGGTATTCAATGAGCAGTTCTTC
CASSSGTGVFNEQFF
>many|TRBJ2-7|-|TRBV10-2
TGCGCCAGCAGGACTAGATTCCACGAGCAGTACTTC
CASRTRFHEQYF
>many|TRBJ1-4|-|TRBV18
TGTGCCAGCTCACCACGGGCGGGGAATGAAAAACTGTTTTTT
CASSPRAGNEKLFF
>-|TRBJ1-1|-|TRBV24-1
TGTGCCACCAGTGACGGGGTAGCCGGGGTCTCTGAAGCTTTCTTT
CATSDGVAGVSEAFF
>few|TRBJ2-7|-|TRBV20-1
TGCAGTGCTCCCACCTCGCTCCGAGGGACCTACGAGCAGTACTTC
CSAPTSLRGTYEQYF
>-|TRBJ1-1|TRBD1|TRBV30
TGTGCCTGGGACAGGGAGAACACTGAAGCTTTCTTT
CAWDRENTEAFF
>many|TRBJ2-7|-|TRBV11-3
TGTGCCAGCAGCTTAGCCCGGGAATACGAGCAGTACTTC
CASSLAREYEQYF
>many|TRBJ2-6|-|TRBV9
TGTGCCAGCAGCGAGGAGGGAAGAGGGGCCAACGTCCTGACTTTC
CASSEEGRGANVLTF
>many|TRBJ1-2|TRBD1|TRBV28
TGTGCCAGCAGCCTAACGGGACAGCCCACTAACTATGGCTACACCTTC
CASSLTGQPTNYGYTF
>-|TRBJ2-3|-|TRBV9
TGTGCCAGCAGCTTAGTGGGGGCCCCGACAGATACGCAGTATTTT
CASSLVGAPTDTQYF
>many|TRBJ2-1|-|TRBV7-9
TGTGCCAGCGCTTTAGGTAGTGGGAGGAATGAGCAGTTCTTC
CASALGSGRNEQFF
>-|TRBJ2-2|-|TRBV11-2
-
CASSTDPAGAGELFFF
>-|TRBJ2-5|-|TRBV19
TGTGCCAGTAGCCCGAGGAAGGAGACCCAGTACTTC
CASSPRKETQYF
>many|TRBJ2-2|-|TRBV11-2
TGTGCCAGCAGCTTAGGAAGTGCGGGAATGTTGAACACCGGGGAGCTGTTTTTT
CASSLGSAGMLNTGELFF
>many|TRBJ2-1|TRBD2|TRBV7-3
TGTGCCAGCAGCCGTCCGGGACTAGCGGGGCCGGGGTACAATGAGCAGTTCTTC
CASSRPGLAGPGYNEQFF
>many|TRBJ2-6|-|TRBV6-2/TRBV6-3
TGTGCCAGCAGGATATCGGGGCTCTCTGGGGCCAACGTCCTGACTTTC
CASRISGLSGANVLTF
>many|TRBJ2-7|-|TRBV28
TGTGCCAGCAGCACAGGTCACGAGCAGTACTTC
CASSTGHEQYF
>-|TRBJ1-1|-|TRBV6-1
TGTGCCAGCATTACTAGGGGGAACACTGAAGCTTTCTTT
CASITRGNTEAFF
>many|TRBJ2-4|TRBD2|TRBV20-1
TGCAGTGCGTACCCGGGAGGTCCCAAAAACATTCAGTACTTC
CSAYPGGPKNIQYF
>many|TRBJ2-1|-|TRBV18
TGTGCCAGCTCACTAACGACTGGGTTGGGCAATGAGCAGTTCTTC
CASSLTTGLGNEQFF
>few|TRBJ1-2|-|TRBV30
TGTGCCTTAGGGGGGAGAGGCTTAGGCTACACCTTC
CALGGRGLGYTF
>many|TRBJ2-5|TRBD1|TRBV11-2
TGTGCCAGCAGCGCTAGGGACAGGGGAACGGAGACCCAGTACTTC
CASSARDRGTETQYF
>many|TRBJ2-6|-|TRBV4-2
TGTGCCAGCAGCCAAGATCATGGCGGATCTGGGGCCAACGTCCTGACTTTC
CASSQDHGGSGANVLTF
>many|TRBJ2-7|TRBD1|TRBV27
TGTGCCAGCAGTTTCCAGGTTTGGACAGGGGGCTACGAGCAGTACTTC
CASSFQVWTGGYEQYF
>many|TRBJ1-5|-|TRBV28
TGTGCCAGCAAAAGGGGTCCCAATCAGCCCCAGCATTTT
CASKRGPNQPQHF
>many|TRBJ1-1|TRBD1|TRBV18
TGTGCCAGCTCACCCCGACATGGGACAGAGAACACTGAAGCTTTCTTT
CASSPRHGTENTEAFF
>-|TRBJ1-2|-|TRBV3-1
TGTGCCAGCAGCCATCGAAGCTACTATGGCTACACCTTC
CASSHRSYYGYTF
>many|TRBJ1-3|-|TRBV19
TGTGCCACCTCCCGGACAGCCCCCTCTGGAAACACCATATATTTT
CATSRTAPSGNTIYF
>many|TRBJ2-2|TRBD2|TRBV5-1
TGCGCCAGCAGCTTGGGGACTAGCGTGAACACCGGGGAGCTGTTTTTT
CASSLGTSVNTGELFF
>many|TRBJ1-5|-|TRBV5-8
TGTGCCAGCAGCCCGGCGGGGTTTGGCAATCAGCCCCAGCATTTT
CASSPAGFGNQPQHF
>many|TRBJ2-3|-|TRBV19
TGTGCCAGTAAAGAAAGGGGCACAGATACGCAGTATTTT
CASKERGTDTQYF
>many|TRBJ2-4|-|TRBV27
TGTGCCAGCAGTTTAATCGGGGGAGACTTAGCCAAAAACATTCAGTACTTC
CASSLIGGDLAKNIQYF
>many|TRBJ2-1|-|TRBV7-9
TGTGCCAGCTCCCCCAGGGGCATTATCAATGAGCAGTTCTTC
CASSPRGIINEQFF
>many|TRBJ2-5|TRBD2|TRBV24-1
TGTGCCACCAGTGAGGGGGGGACTAGCGTACACCAAGAGACCCAGTACTTC
CATSEGGTSVHQETQYF
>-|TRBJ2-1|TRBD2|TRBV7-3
TGTGCCAGCAGCTTAACAGTTACGATCGGGACTAGCGGGAAGAATGAGCAGTTCTTC
CASSLTVTIGTSGKNEQFF
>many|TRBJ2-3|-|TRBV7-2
TGTGCCAGCGGCCAATCTTGGGCGGGCCAGGGAGATACGCAGTATTTT
CASGQSWAGQGDTQYF
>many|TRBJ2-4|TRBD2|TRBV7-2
TGTGCCAGCAGCGAACGCGCTAGCGGGGGTCATAGGTACTTC
CASSERASGGHRYF
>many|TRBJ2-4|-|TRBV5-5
TGTGCCAGCAGCCAGACGACAGGTTACGGGGGGTACTTC
CASSQTTGYGGYF
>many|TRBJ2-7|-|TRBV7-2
TGTGCCAGCAGCTTAGCGAGGGGGGGGATCGCGGGAGCCTACGAGCAGTACTTC
CASSLARGGIAGAYEQYF
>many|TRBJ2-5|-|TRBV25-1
TGTGCCAGCAGTGAATCCAGGAGGGGGGAGACCCAGTACTTC
CASSESRRGETQYF
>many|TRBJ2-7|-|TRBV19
TGTGCCAGTAGCCCACGCCCGCGGGATGGCCACGAGCAGTACTTC
CASSPRPRDGHEQYF
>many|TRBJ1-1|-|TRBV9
TGTGCCAGCAGCGTCGCGACGTATACTGAAGCTTTCTTT
CASSVATYTEAFF
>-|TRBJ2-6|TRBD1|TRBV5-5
TGTGCCAGCAGCCCCGAGACAGGGCGTGGGGCCAACGTCCTGACTTTC
CASSPETGRGANVLTF
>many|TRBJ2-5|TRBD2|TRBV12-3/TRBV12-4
TGTGCCAGCGGGACTAGCGGGGGCCAAGAGACCCAGTACTTC
CASGTSGGQETQYF
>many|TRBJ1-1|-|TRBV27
TGTGCCAGCAGTTACCGGGGTGGTCTAACTGAAGCTTTCTTT
CASSYRGGLTEAFF
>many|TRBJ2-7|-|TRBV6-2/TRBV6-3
TGTGCCAGCAGTTACGATCCGCGATCCTACGAGCAGTACTTC
CASSYDPRSYEQYF
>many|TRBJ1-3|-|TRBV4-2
TGTGCCAGCAGCCTCGGGACGATGGGAAACACCATATATTTT
CASSLGTMGNTIYF
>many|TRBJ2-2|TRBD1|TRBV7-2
TGTGCCAGCAGCTTTTTGACAGGGACAACCACCGGGGAGCTGTTTTTT
CASSFLTGTTTGELFF